This TCR beta chain was observed in a study of somatic mutations in cytotoxic T cells in rheumatoid arthritis. The overall study: Flow-sorting brought some V beta antibody-stained T-cell populations to nearly 100% purity, V beta1+ cells sequenced for TCRB among them.

Assay: immunoSEQ multiplex PCR; the TCRdb copy retains only in-frame clones and omits some. The data hold roughly 2,700 clones, with roughly nine tenths observed a single time. The V and J ends lost 4 bases and 2 bases, in that order; junction bases with no gene match: 0. The length of the CDR3 is 14 residues. Germline loops: CDR1 MNHNS, CDR2 SASEGT. This clone showed up just once. Material: CD8+ T cells sorted from blood. The chain links TRBV6-1 to TRBJ2-1; 9 nucleotides match TRBD2. The receptor was derived from a woman aged 18-29 years with rheumatoid arthritis. The CDR3: CASSASGTYNEQFF. The CDR3 DNA reads as TGTGCCAGCAGTGCTAGCGGGACCTACAATGAGCAGTTCTTC.